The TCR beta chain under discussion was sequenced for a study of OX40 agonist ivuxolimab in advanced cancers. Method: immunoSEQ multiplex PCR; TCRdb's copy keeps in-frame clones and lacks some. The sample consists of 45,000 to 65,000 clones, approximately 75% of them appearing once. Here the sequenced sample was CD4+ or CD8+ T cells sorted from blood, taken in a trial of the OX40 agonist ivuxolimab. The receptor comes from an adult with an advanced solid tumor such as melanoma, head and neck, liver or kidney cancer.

CDR3 nucleotides: TGTGCCAGCAGTTTAACCCCCGGATGGTACGAGCAGTACTTC. This encodes CASSLTPGWYEQYF. The V gene is TRBV28, the J gene TRBJ2-7; no clear D gene. V dropped 2 bases and J dropped 4 bases, with 12 bases sitting between them. Germline-derived CDR1 and CDR2 are MDHEN and SYDVKM. The CDR3 is 14 amino acids.